The clone carrying this TCR beta chain was recorded many times. What it recognizes is unknown. From the reads, TCRdb called clonotypes with MiXCR, one entry per CDR3 protein. The sample yields approximately 1,000,000 distinct CDR3 sequences, about a third seen once. The data are from a study of T cell repertoires in cytomegalovirus infection. Study as a whole: HLA-C-restricted CMV epitopes, recently identified, and well-studied HLA-B-restricted ones were used by the study. Shared public TCR beta signatures pointed to both CMV infection and a matching HLA type. General study results and limits: There were HLA-C-restricted CMV-specific TCR beta clonotypes dominating the ex vivo response. CMV carriers having the relevant HLA were flagged by cumulative public TCR beta family frequency.

The CDR3 is 15 amino acids. Germline loops: CDR1 SEHNR, CDR2 FQNEAQ (reference sequence). V lost 3 bases and J lost 7; bases outside the gene matches: 10. Here the sequenced sample was cultured CD8+ T cells from PBMCs, taken from culture after CMV antigen stimulation. This chain links TRBV7-9 with TRBJ2-7, with 9 bases fitting TRBD1. This receptor was taken from a human donor in good health (CMV status not recorded). Some clones in this sample may be carry-over from other donors' samples. The CDR3 region has the DNA TGTGCCAGCAGCTTCCCGGACAGGGGTCTGGGGGAGCAGTACTTC. Encoded protein: CASSFPDRGLGEQYF.